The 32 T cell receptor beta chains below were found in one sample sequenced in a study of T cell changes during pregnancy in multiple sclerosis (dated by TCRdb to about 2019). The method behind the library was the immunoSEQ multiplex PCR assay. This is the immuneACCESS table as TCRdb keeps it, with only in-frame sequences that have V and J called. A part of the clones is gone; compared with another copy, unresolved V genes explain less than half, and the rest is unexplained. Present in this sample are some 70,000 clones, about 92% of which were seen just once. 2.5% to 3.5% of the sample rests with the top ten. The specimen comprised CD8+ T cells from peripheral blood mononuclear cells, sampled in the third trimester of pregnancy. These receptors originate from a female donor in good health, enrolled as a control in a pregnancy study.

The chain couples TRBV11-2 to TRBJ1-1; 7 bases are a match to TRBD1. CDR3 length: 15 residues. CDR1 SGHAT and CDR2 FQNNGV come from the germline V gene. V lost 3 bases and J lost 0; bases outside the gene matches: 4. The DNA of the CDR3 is TGTGCCAGCAGCTTTAGACAGGGACTGAACACTGAAGCTTTCTTT. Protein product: CASSFRQGLNTEAFF.

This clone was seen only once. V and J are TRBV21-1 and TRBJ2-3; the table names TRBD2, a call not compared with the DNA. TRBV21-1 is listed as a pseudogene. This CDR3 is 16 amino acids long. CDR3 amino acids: CASTRLGDLLTDTQYF. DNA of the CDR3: TGTGCCAGCACCCGATTGGGGGACTTACTCACAGATACGCAGTATTTT.

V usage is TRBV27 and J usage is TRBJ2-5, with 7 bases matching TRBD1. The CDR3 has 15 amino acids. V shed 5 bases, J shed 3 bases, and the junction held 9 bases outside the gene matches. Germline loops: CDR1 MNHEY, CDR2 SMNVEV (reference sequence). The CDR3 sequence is CASSTIGTAEETQYF. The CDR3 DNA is TGTGCCAGCAGTACGATAGGGACAGCAGAAGAGACCCAGTACTTC.

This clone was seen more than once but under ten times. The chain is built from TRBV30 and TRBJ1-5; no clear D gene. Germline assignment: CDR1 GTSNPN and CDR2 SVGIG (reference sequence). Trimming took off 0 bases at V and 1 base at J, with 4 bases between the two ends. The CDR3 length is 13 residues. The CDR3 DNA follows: TGTGCCTGGAGTGTCGAGAGCAATCAGCCCCAGCATTTT. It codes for CAWSVESNQPQHF.

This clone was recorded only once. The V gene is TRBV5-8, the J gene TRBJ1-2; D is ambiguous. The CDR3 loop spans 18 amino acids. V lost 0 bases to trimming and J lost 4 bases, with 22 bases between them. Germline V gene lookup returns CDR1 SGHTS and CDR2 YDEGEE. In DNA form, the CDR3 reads TGTGCCAGCAGCTTGGAGACGGGGTCCCCTCCTGAAAGCTATGGCTACACCTTC. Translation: CASSLETGSPPESYGYTF.

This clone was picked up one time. CDR3 coding DNA: TGCGCCAGCAGCCAAGAGCATCCAGAATCCCTAGTAGGCAATGAGCAGTTCTTC. Its translation: CASSQEHPESLVGNEQFF. The chain recombines TRBV4-3 with TRBJ2-1; D is unresolved. With 0 bases removed from V and 6 bases from J, the gap between germline ends came to 21 bases. Germline V CDR1 and CDR2: LGHNA, YSLEER. There are 18 residues in the CDR3.

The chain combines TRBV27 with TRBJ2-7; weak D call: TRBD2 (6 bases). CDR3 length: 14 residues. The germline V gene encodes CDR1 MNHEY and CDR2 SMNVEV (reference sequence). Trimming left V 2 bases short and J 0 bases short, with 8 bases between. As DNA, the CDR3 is TGTGCCAGCAGTTTAGGAGGGAGCTCCTACGAGCAGTACTTC. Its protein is CASSLGGSSYEQYF.

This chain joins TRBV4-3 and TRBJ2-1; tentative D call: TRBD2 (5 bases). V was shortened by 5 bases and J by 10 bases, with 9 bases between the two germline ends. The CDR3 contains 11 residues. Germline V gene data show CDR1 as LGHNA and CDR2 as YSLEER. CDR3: CASSKTGEQFF. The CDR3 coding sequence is TGCGCCAGCAGCAAGACGGGGGAGCAGTTCTTC.

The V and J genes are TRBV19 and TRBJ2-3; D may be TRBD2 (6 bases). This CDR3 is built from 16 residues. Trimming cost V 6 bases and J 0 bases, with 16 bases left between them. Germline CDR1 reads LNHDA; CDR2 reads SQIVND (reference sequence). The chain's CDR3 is CASSPEAGTSTDTQYF. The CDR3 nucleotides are TGTGCCAGTAGCCCGGAGGCGGGGACTAGCACAGATACGCAGTATTTT.

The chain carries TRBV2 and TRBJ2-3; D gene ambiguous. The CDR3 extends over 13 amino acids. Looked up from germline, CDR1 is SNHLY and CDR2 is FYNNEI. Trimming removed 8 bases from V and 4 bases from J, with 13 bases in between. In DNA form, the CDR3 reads TGTGCCAGCCTGGGCACCAGGCCAGATACGCAGTATTTT. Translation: CASLGTRPDTQYF. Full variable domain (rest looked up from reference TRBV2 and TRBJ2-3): EPEVTQTPSHQVTQMGQEVILRCVPISNHLYFYWYRQILGQKVEFLVSFYNNEISEKSEIFDDQFSVERPDGSNFTLKIRSTKLEDSAMYFCASLGTRPDTQYFGPGTRLTVL.

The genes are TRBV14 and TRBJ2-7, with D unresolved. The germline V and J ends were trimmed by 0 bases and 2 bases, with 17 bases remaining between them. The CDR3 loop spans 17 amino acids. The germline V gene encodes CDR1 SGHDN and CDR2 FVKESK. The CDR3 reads CASSQDSTPYPPYEQYF. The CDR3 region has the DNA TGTGCCAGCAGCCAAGATTCCACACCGTACCCCCCCTACGAGCAGTACTTC. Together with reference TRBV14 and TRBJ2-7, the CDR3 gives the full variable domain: EAGVTQFPSHSVIEKGQTVTLRCDPISGHDNLYWYRRVMGKEIKFLLHFVKESKQDESGMPNNRFLAERTGGTYSTLKVQPAELEDSGVYFCASSQDSTPYPPYEQYFGPGTRLTVT.

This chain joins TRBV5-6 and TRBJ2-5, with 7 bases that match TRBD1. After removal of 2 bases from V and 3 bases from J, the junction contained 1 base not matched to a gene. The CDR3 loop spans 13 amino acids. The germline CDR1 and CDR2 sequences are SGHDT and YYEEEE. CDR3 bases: TGTGCCAGCAGCTTCACAGGGGAAGAGACCCAGTACTTC. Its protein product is CASSFTGEETQYF.

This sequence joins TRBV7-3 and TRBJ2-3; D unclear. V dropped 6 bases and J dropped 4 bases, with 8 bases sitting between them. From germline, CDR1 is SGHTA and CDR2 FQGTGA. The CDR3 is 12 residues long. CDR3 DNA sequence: TGTGCCAGCAGTCTGGGCGCAGATACGCAGTATTTT. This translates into CASSLGADTQYF.

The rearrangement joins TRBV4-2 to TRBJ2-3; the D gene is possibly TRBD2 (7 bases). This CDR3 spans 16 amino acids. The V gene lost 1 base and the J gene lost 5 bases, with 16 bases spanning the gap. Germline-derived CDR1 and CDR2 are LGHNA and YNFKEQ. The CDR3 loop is CASSQGNSGGLDTQYF. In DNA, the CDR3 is TGTGCCAGCAGCCAAGGAAACTCGGGGGGCCTAGATACGCAGTATTTT.

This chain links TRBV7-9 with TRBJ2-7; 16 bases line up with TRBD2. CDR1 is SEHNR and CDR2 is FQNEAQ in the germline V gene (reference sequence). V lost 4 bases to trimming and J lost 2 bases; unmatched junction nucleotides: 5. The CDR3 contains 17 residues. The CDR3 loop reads CASSSVGTSGGAYEQYF. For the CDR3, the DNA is TGTGCCAGCAGCTCTGTTGGGACTAGCGGGGGGGCCTACGAGCAGTACTTC.

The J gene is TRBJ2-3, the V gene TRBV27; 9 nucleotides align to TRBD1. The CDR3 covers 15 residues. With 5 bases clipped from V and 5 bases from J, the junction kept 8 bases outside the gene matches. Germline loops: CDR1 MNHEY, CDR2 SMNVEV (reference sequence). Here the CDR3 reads CASSTGQGKGDTQYF. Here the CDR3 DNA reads TGTGCCAGCAGTACCGGACAGGGGAAAGGAGATACGCAGTATTTT.

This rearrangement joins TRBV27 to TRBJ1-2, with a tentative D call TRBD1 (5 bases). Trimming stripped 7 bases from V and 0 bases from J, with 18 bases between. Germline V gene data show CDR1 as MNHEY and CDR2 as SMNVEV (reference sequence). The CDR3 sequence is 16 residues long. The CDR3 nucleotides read TGTGCCAGCACTCCCGCGTCAGGGTTGACTAACTATGGCTACACCTTC. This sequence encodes CASTPASGLTNYGYTF.

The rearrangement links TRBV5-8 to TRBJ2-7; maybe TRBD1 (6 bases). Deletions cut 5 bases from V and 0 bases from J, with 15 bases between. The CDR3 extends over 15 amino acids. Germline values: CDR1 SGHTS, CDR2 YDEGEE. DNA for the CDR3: TGTGCCAGCAGTAGACAGGTAGGGTCCTCCTACGAGCAGTACTTC. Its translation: CASSRQVGSSYEQYF.

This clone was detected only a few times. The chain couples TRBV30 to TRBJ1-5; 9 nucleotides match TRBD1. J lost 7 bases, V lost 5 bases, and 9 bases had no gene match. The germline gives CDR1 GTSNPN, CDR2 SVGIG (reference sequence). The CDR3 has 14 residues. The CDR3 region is CAWAPGQGHQPQHF. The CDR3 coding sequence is TGTGCCTGGGCACCGGGACAGGGTCACCAGCCCCAGCATTTT.

The CDR3: CAGQGYTGGYTF. CDR3 nucleotides: TGTGCCGGACAGGGATACACGGGTGGCTACACCTTC. The V gene is TRBV25-1, the J gene TRBJ1-2, with 8 bases fitting TRBD1. Germline assignment: CDR1 MGHDK and CDR2 SYGVNS. This CDR3 is 12 amino acids long. Trimming took 11 bases from V and 7 from J; bases not matched to a gene: 9.

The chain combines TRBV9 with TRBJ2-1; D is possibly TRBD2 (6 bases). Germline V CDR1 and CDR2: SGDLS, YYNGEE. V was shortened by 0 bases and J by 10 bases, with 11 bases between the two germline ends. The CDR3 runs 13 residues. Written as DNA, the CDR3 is TGTGCCAGCAGCGTAGGAGGGAGCGGGGAGCAGTTCTTC. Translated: CASSVGGSGEQFF.

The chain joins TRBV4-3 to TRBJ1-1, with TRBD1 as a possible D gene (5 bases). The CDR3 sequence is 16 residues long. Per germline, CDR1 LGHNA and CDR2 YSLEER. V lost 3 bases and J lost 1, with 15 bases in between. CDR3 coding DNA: TGCGCCAGCAGCCACGTTTATCAGGGCCCGAACACTGAAGCTTTCTTT. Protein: CASSHVYQGPNTEAFF.

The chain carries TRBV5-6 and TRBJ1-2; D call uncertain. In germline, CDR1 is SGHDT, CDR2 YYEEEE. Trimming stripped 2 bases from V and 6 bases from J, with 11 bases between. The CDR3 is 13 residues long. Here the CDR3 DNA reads TGTGCCAGCAGCTTAAGCGGACGGGATGGCTACACCTTC. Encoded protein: CASSLSGRDGYTF. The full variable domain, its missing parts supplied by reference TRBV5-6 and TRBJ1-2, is DAGVTQSPTHLIKTRGQQVTLRCSPKSGHDTVSWYQQALGQGPQFIFQYYEEEERQRGNFPDRFSGHQFPNYSSELNVNALLLGDSALYLCASSLSGRDGYTFGSGTRLTVV.

The CDR3 DNA reads TGTGCCAGCAGTTTATCGCCTGGACTAGCGGGGAACGAGCAGTACTTC. Amino acid sequence: CASSLSPGLAGNEQYF. This chain uses TRBV27 with TRBJ2-7; 12 bases match TRBD2. Trimming removed 0 bases from V and 5 bases from J; junction bases left unmatched: 5. This CDR3 is built from 16 residues. Germline-derived CDR1 and CDR2 are MNHEY and SMNVEV (reference sequence).

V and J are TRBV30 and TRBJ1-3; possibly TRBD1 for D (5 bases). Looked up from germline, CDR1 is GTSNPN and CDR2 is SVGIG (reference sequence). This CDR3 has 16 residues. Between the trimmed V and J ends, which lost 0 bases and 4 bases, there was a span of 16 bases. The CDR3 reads CAWSVKVRQGGNTIYF. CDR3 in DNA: TGTGCCTGGAGTGTAAAGGTTCGGCAGGGCGGAAACACCATATATTTT.

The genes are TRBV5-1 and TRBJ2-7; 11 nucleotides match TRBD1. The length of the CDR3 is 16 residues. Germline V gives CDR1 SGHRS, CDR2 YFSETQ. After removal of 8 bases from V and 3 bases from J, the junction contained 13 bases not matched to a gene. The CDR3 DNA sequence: TGCGCCAGTGAACCCGCACCGGGACAGGGGGGCTACGAGCAGTACTTC. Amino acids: CASEPAPGQGGYEQYF. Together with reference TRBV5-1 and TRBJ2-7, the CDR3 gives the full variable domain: KAGVTQTPRYLIKTRGQQVTLSCSPISGHRSVSWYQQTPGQGLQFLFEYFSETQRNKGNFPGRFSGRQFSNSRSEMNVSTLELGDSALYLCASEPAPGQGGYEQYFGPGTRLTVT.

In DNA, the CDR3 is TGTGCCAGCAGCCCCGGGACACGCACTGAAGCTTTCTTT. This sequence encodes CASSPGTRTEAFF. This chain uses TRBV7-6 with TRBJ1-1, with D possibly TRBD1 on 6 matching bases. The CDR3 has 13 amino acids. Germline-derived CDR1 and CDR2 are SGHVS and FNYEAQ. Trimming cost V 5 bases and J 4 bases, with 11 bases left between them.

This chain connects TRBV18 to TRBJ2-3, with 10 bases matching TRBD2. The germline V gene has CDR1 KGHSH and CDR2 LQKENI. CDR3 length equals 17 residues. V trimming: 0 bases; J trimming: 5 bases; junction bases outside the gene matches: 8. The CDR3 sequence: CASSPPASGGSGDTQYF. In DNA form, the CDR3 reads TGTGCCAGCTCACCACCGGCTAGCGGGGGTTCGGGAGATACGCAGTATTTT. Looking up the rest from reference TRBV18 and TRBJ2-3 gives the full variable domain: NAGVMQNPRHLVRRRGQEARLRCSPMKGHSHVYWYRQLPEEGLKFMVYLQKENIIDESGMPKERFSAEFPKEGPSILRIQQVVRGDSAAYFCASSPPASGGSGDTQYFGPGTRLTVL.

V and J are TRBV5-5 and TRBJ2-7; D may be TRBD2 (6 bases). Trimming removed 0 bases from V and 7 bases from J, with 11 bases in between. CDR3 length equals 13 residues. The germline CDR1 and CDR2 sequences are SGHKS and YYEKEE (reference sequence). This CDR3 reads CASSLDWGVEQYF. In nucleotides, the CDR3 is TGTGCCAGCAGCTTGGATTGGGGGGTGGAGCAGTACTTC.

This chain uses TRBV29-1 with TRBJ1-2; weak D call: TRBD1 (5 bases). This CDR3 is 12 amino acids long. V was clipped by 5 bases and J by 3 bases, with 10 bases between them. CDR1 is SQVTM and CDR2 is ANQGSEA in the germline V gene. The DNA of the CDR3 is TGCAGCGTTTGGGGGGATCACTATGGCTACACCTTC. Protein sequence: CSVWGDHYGYTF.

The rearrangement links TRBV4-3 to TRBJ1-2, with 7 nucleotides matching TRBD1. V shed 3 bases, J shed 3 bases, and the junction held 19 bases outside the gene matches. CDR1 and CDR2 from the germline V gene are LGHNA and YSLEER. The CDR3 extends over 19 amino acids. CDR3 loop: CASSQTTGSLPPVHYGYTF. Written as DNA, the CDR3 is TGCGCCAGCAGCCAGACGACAGGGTCTCTTCCCCCAGTCCACTATGGCTACACCTTC.

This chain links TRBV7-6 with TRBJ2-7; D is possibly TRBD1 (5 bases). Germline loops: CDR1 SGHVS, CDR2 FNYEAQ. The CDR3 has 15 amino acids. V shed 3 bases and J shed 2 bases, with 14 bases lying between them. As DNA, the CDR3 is TGTGCCAGCAGCTTGAGTGGGGCTAGGGCCTACGAGCAGTACTTC. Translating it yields CASSLSGARAYEQYF.